What follows are 18 T cell receptor beta chains derived from one specimen sequenced in a study of T cell responses to AZD1222 COVID-19 vaccine. Here immunoSEQ multiplex PCR was the method, and the copy in TCRdb shows in-frame clones only, minus some. The sample records about 120,000 clones, roughly 87% being singletons. The starting material was peripheral blood, obtained on day 0 of AZD1222 vaccination. The receptor source for this set is an adult in good health.

The chain is built from TRBV19 and TRBJ2-4; TRBD2 agrees at 7 bases. The CDR3 contains 17 residues. V was pared by 6 bases and J by 2 bases, with 13 bases of the junction left unmatched. From germline, CDR1 is LNHDA and CDR2 SQIVND (reference sequence). The CDR3 sequence is CASSPRWEGKTKNIQYF. In nucleotides, the CDR3 is TGTGCCAGTAGCCCTCGTTGGGAGGGGAAGACCAAAAACATTCAGTACTTC.

The gene calls are TRBV15 and TRBJ2-7; D ambiguous. Deletions cut 0 bases from V and 0 bases from J, with 9 bases between. This CDR3 spans 15 amino acids. Germline CDR1 and CDR2: LNHNV and YYDKDF (reference sequence). CDR3 DNA sequence: TGTGCCACCAGCAGAGAGGTGGGGTTCTCCTACGAGCAGTACTTC. Translation: CATSREVGFSYEQYF.

The V and J genes are TRBV11-3 and TRBJ2-3; 9 bases map to TRBD2. Germline V CDR1 and CDR2: SGHNT, YENEEA. V trimming: 1 base; J trimming: 2 bases; junction bases outside the gene matches: 13. CDR3 length equals 19 residues. The CDR3, as DNA: TGTGCCAGCAGCTTAGTATTTACTCGGTTAGCGGGGGACACAGATACGCAGTATTTT. This sequence encodes CASSLVFTRLAGDTDTQYF.

This chain connects TRBV9 to TRBJ2-3; D assignment may be TRBD1 or TRBD2 (7 bases each). V shed 0 bases and J shed 8 bases, with 16 bases lying between them. The germline V gene encodes CDR1 SGDLS and CDR2 YYNGEE. This CDR3 has 15 residues. The CDR3 loop reads CASSVGLGGGSTQYF. CDR3 coding DNA: TGTGCCAGCAGCGTAGGGTTAGGGGGCGGGAGTACGCAGTATTTT.

V is TRBV4-1 and J is TRBJ2-5, with 10 bases fitting TRBD1. The CDR3 runs 13 residues. J gave up 2 bases and V 6 bases, and 0 bases lay outside the gene matches. Germline V gene sequence: CDR1 MGHRA, CDR2 YSYEKL. CDR3 bases: TGCGCCAGCAGGGGACAGGGGCAAGAGACCCAGTACTTC. Its translation: CASRGQGQETQYF.

This chain joins TRBV7-9 and TRBJ1-2; D perhaps matches TRBD1 (5 bases). The CDR3 is 14 amino acids. The germline CDR1 and CDR2 sequences are SEHNR and FQNEAQ (reference sequence). With 4 bases removed from V and 4 bases from J, the gap between germline ends came to 13 bases. The CDR3 region is CASSWRDGLYGYTF. CDR3 nucleotides: TGTGCCAGCAGCTGGCGGGACGGTCTCTATGGCTACACCTTC.

V usage is TRBV24-1 and J usage is TRBJ2-7; 10 bases are a match to TRBD1. Germline V CDR1 and CDR2: KGHDR, SFDVKD. The ends lost 9 bases at V and 5 bases at J; junction bases unmatched: 6. CDR3 size: 13 residues. CDR3 sequence (DNA): TGTGCCACCGGGACAGGGGTTTCCCACGAGCAGTACTTC. Its protein is CATGTGVSHEQYF.

The chain combines TRBV6-1 with TRBJ1-2; D gene uncertain. V was cut by 2 bases and J by 0 bases, with 10 bases left in between. Per germline, CDR1 MNHNS and CDR2 SASEGT. The CDR3 totals 15 residues. For the CDR3, the DNA is TGTGCCAGCAGTGAACCGCGACACACTAACTATGGCTACACCTTC. It yields the protein CASSEPRHTNYGYTF.

V and J are TRBV19 and TRBJ1-1, with D maybe TRBD1 (6 bases). Trimming removed 8 bases at V and 1 base at J, with 11 bases between. The CDR3 loop spans 13 amino acids. Germline CDR1 LNHDA, CDR2 SQIVND (reference sequence). The CDR3 protein is CASENRENTEAFF. For the CDR3, the DNA is TGTGCCAGTGAGAACAGGGAGAACACTGAAGCTTTCTTT.

This clone was observed a single time. This chain connects TRBV27 to TRBJ2-2; D unclear. V lost 4 bases and J 5 bases, leaving 14 bases between the germline ends. Germline CDR1 MNHEY, CDR2 SMNVEV (reference sequence). The CDR3 sequence is 15 residues long. This CDR3 reads CASSSRALGTGELFF. CDR3 DNA: TGTGCCAGCAGTTCCCGGGCCTTGGGGACCGGGGAGCTGTTTTTT.

The rearrangement joins TRBV3-1 (or the pseudogene TRBV3-2) to TRBJ2-2; TRBD2 matches 7 bases. V shed 5 bases, J shed 8 bases, and the junction held 17 bases outside the gene matches. Germline V gene sequence: CDR1 LGHDT, CDR2 YNNKEL (reference sequence). The CDR3 is 17 amino acids. The CDR3 reads CASSLRRRENTAGELFF. Written as DNA, the CDR3 is TGTGCCAGCAGCTTAAGGAGGCGGGAGAACACCGCGGGGGAGCTGTTTTTT.

The rearrangement joins TRBV11-3 to TRBJ1-6; D ambiguous. CDR1 SGHNT and CDR2 YENEEA come from the germline V gene. The CDR3 extends over 16 amino acids. Trimming removed 1 base at V and 4 bases at J, with 11 bases between. This CDR3 is CASSLGRSGYNSPLHF. Here the CDR3 DNA reads TGTGCCAGCAGCTTAGGTCGGTCGGGGTATAATTCACCCCTCCACTTT.

The chain is built from TRBV9 and TRBJ2-2, with TRBD2 matching over 10 bases. CDR3 length equals 17 residues. Germline CDR1 is SGDLS and CDR2 is YYNGEE. Trimming cost V 3 bases and J 5 bases; bases outside gene matches: 10. Here the CDR3 reads CASSGGLAAPQTGELFF. The CDR3 coding sequence is TGTGCCAGCAGCGGAGGACTAGCGGCCCCCCAAACCGGGGAGCTGTTTTTT.

The gene calls are TRBV18 and TRBJ2-3; tentatively, D is TRBD1 (6 bases). The CDR3 has 18 residues. In germline, CDR1 is KGHSH, CDR2 LQKENI. The V end lost 6 bases, the J end lost 0 bases, and 22 bases lay between the germline ends. This CDR3 is CASSPQRGQTSSTDTQYF. The CDR3 DNA is TGTGCCAGCTCCCCCCAAAGAGGACAGACTTCTAGCACAGATACGCAGTATTTT.

The V and J genes are TRBV11-3 and TRBJ2-1; TRBD2 might be the D (6 bases). V lost 4 bases and J lost 3, with 13 bases in between. Germline CDR1 and CDR2: SGHNT and YENEEA. The CDR3 totals 15 residues. Written as DNA, the CDR3 is TGTGCCAGCAGCTCCCCCGGGAGTCACTACAATGAGCAGTTCTTC. It yields the protein CASSSPGSHYNEQFF.

Only one count was recorded for this clone. The chain is built from TRBV5-1 and TRBJ1-6; unclear D gene. From germline, CDR1 is SGHRS and CDR2 YFSETQ. This CDR3 has 13 residues. V lost 0 bases and J 10 bases, leaving 8 bases between the germline ends. CDR3 sequence (DNA): TGCGCCAGCAGCTTGGAGGTTCTATCACCCCTCCACTTT. The encoded protein is CASSLEVLSPLHF.

The chain is built from TRBV7-2 and TRBJ1-2; possibly TRBD1 for D (6 bases). V lost 3 bases and J 7 bases, leaving 12 bases between the germline ends. The CDR3 totals 13 residues. Germline CDR1 is SGHTA and CDR2 is FQGNSA. DNA of the CDR3: TGTGCCAGCAGCTTTGCAGGGGCGGGTGGCTACACCTTC. This translates into CASSFAGAGGYTF.

This clone was detected only once. This chain links TRBV4-2 with TRBJ2-1; a weak D match, TRBD2 (6 bases). Germline V lookup: CDR1 LGHNA, CDR2 YNFKEQ. Trimming left V 6 bases short and J 0 bases short, with 9 bases between. The CDR3 loop spans 14 amino acids. Here the CDR3 DNA reads TGTGCCAGCAGTGGGGGGAGCTCCTACAATGAGCAGTTCTTC. This sequence encodes CASSGGSSYNEQFF.